The T cell receptor (beta chain) under discussion was sequenced for a study of OX40 agonist ivuxolimab in advanced cancers. Background on the study: It was ivuxolimab, an agonistic anti-OX40 (CD134) antibody, that patients were treated with.

V was trimmed by 2 bases and J by 1 base, leaving 6 bases between them. Germline V gene lookup returns CDR1 SGHRS and CDR2 YFSETQ. There are 13 residues in the CDR3. The repertoire was sequenced with immunoSEQ multiplex PCR; TCRdb's copy has only in-frame clones and lacks some. The sample records 60,000 to 80,000 clones, more than 65% being singletons. A history of autoimmune disease or systemic immunosuppression excluded patients. Samples of blood were obtained at baseline, on cycle 4 day 1, and on cycle 7 day 1. The specimen comprised CD4+ or CD8+ T cells sorted from blood, sampled in a trial of the OX40 agonist ivuxolimab. The J gene is TRBJ1-1, the V gene TRBV5-1; weak D call: TRBD1 (5 bases). The source of this sequence is an adult with an advanced solid tumor such as melanoma, head and neck, liver or kidney cancer. In DNA, the CDR3 is TGCGCCAGCAGCTTCGGGGGGAACACTGAAGCTTTCTTT. Amino acids: CASSFGGNTEAFF.